One and the same sample provided the 22 T cell receptor beta chains below, sequenced in a study of radiation and T cells in renal cell carcinoma (TCRdb year 2020). This sample's time point label indicates: blood 2 weeks post-SBRT. Taken with the paper, the label for treatment or condition translates to: 15 Gy SBRT to primary tumor, nephrectomy 4 weeks later. Library prep was done by the immunoSEQ multiplex PCR assay. This immuneACCESS table, as held by TCRdb, lists in-frame sequences with V and J called but not all clones. Of the missing ones, under half trace to an unresolved V gene in checked studies; the others have no known cause. The sample profile shows about 120,000 clones; roughly four fifths of them were found once. Under 6.5% of the sample comes from the top ten. Source: blood, taken from a patient whose treatment included radiotherapy and nephrectomy. Receptor source: a man aged 45 to 65 with renal cell carcinoma.

J is TRBJ1-2 and V is TRBV6-6, with D uncertain. Per germline, CDR1 MNHNY and CDR2 SVGAGI (reference sequence). The CDR3 is 13 amino acids. V lost 0 bases to trimming and J lost 5 bases, with 7 bases between them. The CDR3 spells CASSYSSVYGYTF. CDR3 DNA sequence: TGTGCCAGCAGTTACTCGAGCGTTTATGGCTACACCTTC.

V and J are TRBV30 and TRBJ2-2, with D perhaps being TRBD1 or TRBD2 (5 bases each). The CDR3 has 14 amino acids. Trimming stripped 3 bases from V and 2 bases from J, with 10 bases between. CDR1 is GTSNPN, CDR2 SVGIG, per germline (reference sequence). The CDR3 is CAWSGTRNTGELFF. The CDR3 coding sequence is TGTGCCTGGAGCGGGACGAGAAACACCGGGGAGCTGTTTTTT.

The chain recombines TRBV6-6 with TRBJ1-1; D uncertain. The CDR3 contains 13 residues. Germline assignment: CDR1 MNHNY and CDR2 SVGAGI (reference sequence). Trimming stripped 4 bases from V and 4 bases from J, with 10 bases between. CDR3 protein: CASSSEGITEAFF. The CDR3 DNA reads as TGTGCCAGCAGTTCCGAGGGCATCACTGAAGCTTTCTTT.

The chain uses TRBV20-1 and TRBJ2-7; no reliable D call. Deletions cut 6 bases from V and 3 bases from J, with 6 bases between. Per germline, CDR1 DFQATT and CDR2 SNEGSKA (reference sequence). The CDR3 has 10 residues. The CDR3 DNA is TGCAGTGCGCTTAACTACGAGCAGTACTTC. Translating it yields CSALNYEQYF.

This clone was found a few times. This chain uses TRBV10-1 with TRBJ2-7; TRBD2 is a possible D gene (5 bases). This CDR3 has 13 amino acids. Germline V gene sequence: CDR1 WNHNN, CDR2 SYGVQD (reference sequence). Trimming took 2 bases from V and 7 from J, leaving 12 bases between them. The CDR3 loop reads CASSETSTGEQYF. CDR3 DNA: TGCGCCAGCAGTGAGACGAGCACGGGGGAGCAGTACTTC.

The CDR3: CASSYNRGPGYEQYF. CDR3 DNA sequence: TGCGCCAGCAGCTATAACAGGGGGCCAGGGTACGAGCAGTACTTC. This chain uses TRBV5-1 with TRBJ2-7; 9 bases align to TRBD1. CDR1 and CDR2 (germline): SGHRS, YFSETQ. The CDR3 extends over 15 amino acids. The trim removed 3 bases at V and 4 bases at J, leaving 8 bases unmatched.

This rearrangement joins TRBV30 to TRBJ1-3; D ambiguous. CDR1 is GTSNPN and CDR2 is SVGIG in the germline V gene (reference sequence). Trimming took off 3 bases at V and 0 bases at J, with 3 bases between the two ends. The CDR3 has 12 residues. The CDR3 region is CAWRSSGNTIYF. CDR3 in DNA: TGTGCCTGGAGGAGCTCTGGAAACACCATATATTTT.

V gene TRBV11-2 combines with J gene TRBJ2-5; TRBD2 is a possible D gene (6 bases). Looked up from germline, CDR1 is SGHAT and CDR2 is FQNNGV. This CDR3 has 15 residues. V was shortened by 1 base and J by 2 bases, with 11 bases between the two germline ends. CDR3 DNA: TGTGCCAGCAGCTTAGGGATCGGGGGACAAGAGACCCAGTACTTC. Its translation: CASSLGIGGQETQYF.

This clone has ten or more counts. This chain connects TRBV15 to TRBJ1-4; D is unclear. From germline, CDR1 is LNHNV and CDR2 YYDKDF (reference sequence). CDR3 size: 15 residues. The V and J ends lost 1 base and 5 bases respectively, with 11 bases between them. The CDR3 protein is CATSRARQENEKLFF. CDR3 nucleotides: TGTGCCACCAGCAGAGCGCGGCAGGAGAATGAAAAACTGTTTTTT.

The chain couples TRBV6-1 to TRBJ1-1; no clear D gene. The CDR3 length is 13 residues. The germline gives CDR1 MNHNS, CDR2 SASEGT. V shed 2 bases and J shed 6 bases, with 10 bases lying between them. As DNA, the CDR3 is TGTGCCAGCAGTGAAATTAGGTGGGCTGAAGCTTTCTTT. It translates to CASSEIRWAEAFF.

V is TRBV7-9 and J is TRBJ2-3; TRBD1 aligns across 11 bases. This CDR3 region has 15 residues. Germline V gene data show CDR1 as SEHNR and CDR2 as FQNEAQ (reference sequence). V gave up 6 bases and J gave up 4 bases; unmatched junction bases: 6. This CDR3 is CASSTGQGAADTQYF. The CDR3 DNA is TGTGCCAGCAGTACCGGACAGGGGGCCGCAGATACGCAGTATTTT.

The V and J genes are TRBV7-8 and TRBJ2-1, with D possibly TRBD2 on 5 matching bases. The CDR3 loop spans 12 amino acids. V was trimmed by 5 bases and J by 9 bases, leaving 11 bases between them. Germline CDR1 and CDR2: SGHVS and FQNEAQ. The CDR3 region is CASSQGGREQFF. As DNA, the CDR3 is TGTGCCAGCAGCCAAGGCGGGCGTGAGCAGTTCTTC.

The chain employs TRBV27 and TRBJ1-1; TRBD1 aligns across 10 bases. Germline V gives CDR1 MNHEY, CDR2 SMNVEV (reference sequence). The CDR3 has 15 amino acids. V shed 5 bases, J shed 4 bases, and the junction held 7 bases outside the gene matches. CDR3 in DNA: TGTGCCAGCAGTCCCTCGACAGGGGGCTTCACTGAAGCTTTCTTT. This sequence encodes CASSPSTGGFTEAFF.

This sequence joins TRBV11-2 and TRBJ1-5; possibly TRBD1 for D (5 bases). CDR3 length: 13 amino acids. Trimming left V 5 bases short and J 4 bases short, with 9 bases between. Germline V CDR1 and CDR2: SGHAT, FQNNGV. CDR3 DNA: TGTGCCAGCAGCACAGGAGAAAATCAGCCCCAGCATTTT. Its translation is CASSTGENQPQHF.

This chain connects TRBV18 to TRBJ2-1, with 8 nucleotides matching TRBD1. V trimming: 5 bases; J trimming: 8 bases; junction bases outside the gene matches: 11. Per germline, CDR1 KGHSH and CDR2 LQKENI. The CDR3 totals 15 residues. The CDR3 loop reads CASSSARGPWDEQFF. CDR3 sequence (DNA): TGTGCCAGCTCATCCGCCAGGGGGCCCTGGGATGAGCAGTTCTTC.

In DNA, the CDR3 is TGCGCCAGCAGCCATAGCGGGGGGGCCACAGATACGCAGTATTTT. As protein: CASSHSGGATDTQYF. The chain combines TRBV4-3 with TRBJ2-3; 11 nucleotides match TRBD2. Trimming at V came to 3 bases and at J to 2 bases, leaving 1 base not matched to a gene. CDR1 and CDR2 from the germline V gene are LGHNA and YSLEER. The CDR3 consists of 15 residues.

V and J are TRBV5-1 and TRBJ1-1; 8 nucleotides line up with TRBD1. V shed 3 bases, J shed 5 bases, and the junction held 12 bases outside the gene matches. The CDR3 runs 16 residues. CDR1 SGHRS and CDR2 YFSETQ come from the germline V gene. CDR3: CASSWGTGGPGTEAFF. The CDR3, as DNA: TGCGCCAGCAGCTGGGGCACAGGGGGACCGGGGACTGAAGCTTTCTTT.

The table lists this clone with a few counts. The V call is TRBV28, the J call TRBJ1-5; the match to TRBD1 covers 7 bases. The CDR3 has 14 residues. V lost 6 bases and J lost 6; bases outside the gene matches: 8. CDR1 and CDR2 (germline): MDHEN, SYDVKM. The CDR3 nucleotides are TGTGCCAGCAGCCCTGACAGGGAAGTTCAGCCCCAGCATTTT. This sequence encodes CASSPDREVQPQHF.

The V and J genes are TRBV19 and TRBJ1-1; D is ambiguous. Germline V lookup: CDR1 LNHDA, CDR2 SQIVND (reference sequence). The V end lost 4 bases, the J end lost 6 bases, and 12 bases lay between the germline ends. CDR3 length: 13 amino acids. The CDR3 protein is CASSTLGGSEAFF. The CDR3 nucleotides are TGTGCCAGTAGTACCCTCGGTGGCTCTGAAGCTTTCTTT.

This chain links TRBV2 with TRBJ2-7; a weak D match, TRBD2 (5 bases). Germline V gene sequence: CDR1 SNHLY, CDR2 FYNNEI. This CDR3 is built from 12 residues. Between the trimmed V and J ends, which lost 8 bases and 4 bases, there was a span of 12 bases. CDR3 amino acids: CASDGEAYEQYF. CDR3 bases: TGTGCCAGCGACGGGGAAGCGTACGAGCAGTACTTC. Full variable domain (missing parts from reference TRBV2 and TRBJ2-7): EPEVTQTPSHQVTQMGQEVILRCVPISNHLYFYWYRQILGQKVEFLVSFYNNEISEKSEIFDDQFSVERPDGSNFTLKIRSTKLEDSAMYFCASDGEAYEQYFGPGTRLTVT.

The chain carries TRBV21-1 and TRBJ1-2. TRBV21-1 is a documented pseudogene. The CDR3 covers 19 residues. CDR3 coding DNA: TGTGCCAGCAGCAAAGAACATGCTTCGGGGCAGAGCTGTATCTATGGCTACACCTTC. Encoded protein: CASSKEHASGQSCIYGYTF.

The J gene is TRBJ1-3, the V gene TRBV5-5; a possible D gene is TRBD1 (5 bases). The germline V gene encodes CDR1 SGHKS and CDR2 YYEKEE (reference sequence). V lost 2 bases to trimming and J lost 2 bases, with 14 bases between them. This CDR3 region has 16 residues. CDR3 protein: CASSLLSGTTGNTIYF. CDR3 DNA: TGTGCCAGCAGCTTATTATCCGGGACGACTGGAAACACCATATATTTT.